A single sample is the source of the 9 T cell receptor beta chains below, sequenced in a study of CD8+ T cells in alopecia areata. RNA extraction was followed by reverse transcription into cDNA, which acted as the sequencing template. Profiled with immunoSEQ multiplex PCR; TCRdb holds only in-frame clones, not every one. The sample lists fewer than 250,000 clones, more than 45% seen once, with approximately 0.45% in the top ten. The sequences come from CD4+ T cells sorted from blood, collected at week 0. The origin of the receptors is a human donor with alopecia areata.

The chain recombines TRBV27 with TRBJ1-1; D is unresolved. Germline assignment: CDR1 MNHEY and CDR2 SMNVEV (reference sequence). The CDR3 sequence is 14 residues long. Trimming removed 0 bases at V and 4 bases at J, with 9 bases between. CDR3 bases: TGTGCCAGCAGTTTATCCAAAGTGAGCACTGAAGCTTTCTTT. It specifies CASSLSKVSTEAFF.

The CDR3: CASSQVAETQYF. Here the CDR3 DNA reads TGCGCCAGCAGCCAAGTAGCAGAGACCCAGTACTTC. V gene TRBV4-1 combines with J gene TRBJ2-5, with unresolved D. The CDR3 extends over 12 amino acids. Germline CDR1 MGHRA, CDR2 YSYEKL. V lost 1 base, J lost 4 bases, and 4 bases lay in between.

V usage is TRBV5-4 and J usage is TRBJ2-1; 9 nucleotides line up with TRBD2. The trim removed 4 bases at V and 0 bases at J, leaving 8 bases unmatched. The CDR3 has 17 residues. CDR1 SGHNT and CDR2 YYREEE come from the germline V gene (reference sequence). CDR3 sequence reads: CASSPGAGGSSYNEQFF. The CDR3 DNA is TGTGCCAGCAGCCCCGGAGCGGGGGGCAGCTCCTACAATGAGCAGTTCTTC. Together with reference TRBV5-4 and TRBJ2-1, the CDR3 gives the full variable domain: ETGVTQSPTHLIKTRGQQVTLRCSSQSGHNTVSWYQQALGQGPQFIFQYYREEENGRGNFPPRFSGLQFPNYSSELNVNALELDDSALYLCASSPGAGGSSYNEQFFGPGTRLTVL.

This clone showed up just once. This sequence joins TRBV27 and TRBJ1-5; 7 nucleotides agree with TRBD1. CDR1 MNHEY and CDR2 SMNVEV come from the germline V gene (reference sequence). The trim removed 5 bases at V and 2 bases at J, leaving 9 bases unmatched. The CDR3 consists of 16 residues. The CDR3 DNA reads TGTGCCAGCAGTCCTACAGGGGTCAGTGGCAATCAGCCCCAGCATTTT. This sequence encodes CASSPTGVSGNQPQHF.

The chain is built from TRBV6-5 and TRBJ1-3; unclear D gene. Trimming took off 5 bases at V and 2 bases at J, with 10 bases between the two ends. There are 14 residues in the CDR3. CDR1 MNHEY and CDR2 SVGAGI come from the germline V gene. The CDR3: CASSRGGTGNTIYF. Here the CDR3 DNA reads TGTGCCAGCAGTCGCGGTGGCACTGGAAACACCATATATTTT.

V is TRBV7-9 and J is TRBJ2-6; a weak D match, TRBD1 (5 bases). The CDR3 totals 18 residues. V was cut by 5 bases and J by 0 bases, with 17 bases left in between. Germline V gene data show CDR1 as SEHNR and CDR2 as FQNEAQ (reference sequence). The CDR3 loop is CASSLGVGPLSGANVLTF. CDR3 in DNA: TGTGCCAGCAGCCTAGGGGTAGGCCCTCTCTCTGGGGCCAACGTCCTGACTTTC. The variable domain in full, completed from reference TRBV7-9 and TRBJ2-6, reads DTGVSQNPRHKITKRGQNVTFRCDPISEHNRLYWYRQTLGQGPEFLTYFQNEAQLEKSRLLSDRFSAERPKGSFSTLEIQRTEQGDSAMYLCASSLGVGPLSGANVLTFGAGSRLTVL.

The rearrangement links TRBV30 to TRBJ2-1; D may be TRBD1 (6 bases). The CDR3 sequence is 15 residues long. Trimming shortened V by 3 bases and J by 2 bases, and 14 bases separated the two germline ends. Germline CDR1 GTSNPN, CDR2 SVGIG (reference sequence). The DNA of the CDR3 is TGTGCCTGGAGGGACAGAGACAGAACCTACAATGAGCAGTTCTTC. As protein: CAWRDRDRTYNEQFF.

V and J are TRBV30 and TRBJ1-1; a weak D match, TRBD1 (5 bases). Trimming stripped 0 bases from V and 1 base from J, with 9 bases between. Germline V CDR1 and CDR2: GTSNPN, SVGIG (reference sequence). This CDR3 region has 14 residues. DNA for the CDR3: TGTGCCTGGAGTGTTGAAAGGGGGAACACTGAAGCTTTCTTT. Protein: CAWSVERGNTEAFF.

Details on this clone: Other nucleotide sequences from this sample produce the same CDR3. CDR3 region: CSVGAMNTEAFF. CDR3 in DNA: TGCAGCGTAGGAGCCATGAACACTGAAGCTTTCTTT. The rearrangement joins TRBV29-1 to TRBJ1-1; D is unresolved. This CDR3 comprises 12 residues. Germline V gives CDR1 SQVTM, CDR2 ANQGSEA. V was cut by 6 bases and J by 0 bases, with 8 bases left in between.